This T cell receptor (beta chain) was profiled in a study of T cells in Graves' hyperthyroidism and ophthalmopathy. Study-level points and caveats: Expanded thyroid clonotypes (above 0.001) were mostly also found in blood.

Patients counted as stable if ophthalmopathy did not develop within 18 months. Patients aged 18 to 65 with hyperthyroidism were newly diagnosed, with duration under 2 months. Fresh peripheral blood, 10 ml, yielded the PBMCs. This clonotype was counted between two and nine times. The antigen is unknown. Researchers amplified the TCR beta CDR3 regions from RNA transcripts. The HTBI primer set drove a first-round RT-PCR of the TCR CDR3. TCRdb reprocessed the multiplex PCR reads via MiXCR and lists one record per CDR3 protein. Of 750,000 to 900,000 distinct CDR3 sequences in the sample, 35% to 45% were seen once. This CDR3 has 14 residues. Germline CDR1 and CDR2: SNHLY and FYNNEI. The V and J ends lost 6 bases and 6 bases, in that order; junction bases with no gene match: 6.

V usage is TRBV2 and J usage is TRBJ2-7; 12 nucleotides agree with TRBD1. This TCR derives from a man aged 18 to 29 with Graves' hyperthyroidism. Sequencing input: blood. In DNA, the CDR3 is TGTGCCAGCAGGAGCCGGGACAGGGGGCGCGAGCAGTACTTC. It translates to CASRSRDRGREQYF.